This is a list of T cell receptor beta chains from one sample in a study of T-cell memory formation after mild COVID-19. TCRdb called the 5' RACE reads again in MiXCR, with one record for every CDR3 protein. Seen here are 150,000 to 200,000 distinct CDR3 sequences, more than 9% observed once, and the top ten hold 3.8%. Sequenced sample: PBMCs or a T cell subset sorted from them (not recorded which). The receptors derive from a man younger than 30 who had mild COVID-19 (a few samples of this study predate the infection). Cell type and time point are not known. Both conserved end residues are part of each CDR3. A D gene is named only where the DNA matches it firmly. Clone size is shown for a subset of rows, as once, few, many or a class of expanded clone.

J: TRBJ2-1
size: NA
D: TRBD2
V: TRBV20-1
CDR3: CSARVSGGPSSYNEQFF
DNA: TGCAGTGCTAGGGTTAGCGGGGGGCCTAGCTCCTACAATGAGCAGTTCTTC

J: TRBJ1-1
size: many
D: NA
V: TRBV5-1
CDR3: CASSLGWGSEAEAFF
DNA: TGCGCCAGCAGCTTGGGATGGGGGTCGGAGGCTGAAGCTTTCTTT

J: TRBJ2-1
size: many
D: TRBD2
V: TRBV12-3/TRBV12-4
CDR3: CASSPSGVAGGYNEQFF
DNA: TGTGCCAGCAGCCCCTCCGGGGTGGCGGGGGGTTATAATGAGCAGTTCTTC

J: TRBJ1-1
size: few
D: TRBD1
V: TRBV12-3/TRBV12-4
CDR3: CASSLLGTGTTEAFF
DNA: TGTGCCAGCAGTTTACTTGGGACAGGGACGACTGAAGCTTTCTTT

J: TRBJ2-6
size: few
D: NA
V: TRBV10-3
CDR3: CAISETGLGANVLTF
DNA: TGTGCCATCAGTGAGACAGGCCTTGGGGCCAACGTCCTGACTTTC

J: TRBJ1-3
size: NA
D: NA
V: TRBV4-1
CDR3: CASSQGAASGNTIYF
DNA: TGCGCCAGCAGCCAAGGAGCGGCGTCTGGAAACACCATATATTTT

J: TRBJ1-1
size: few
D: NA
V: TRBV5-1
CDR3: CASSRGDNSPNTEAFF
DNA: TGCGCCAGCAGCCGCGGGGACAATAGTCCGAACACTGAAGCTTTCTTT

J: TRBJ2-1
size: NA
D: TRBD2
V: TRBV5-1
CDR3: CASSFGGSSYNEQFF
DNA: TGCGCCAGCAGCTTCGGGGGGAGCTCCTACAATGAGCAGTTCTTC

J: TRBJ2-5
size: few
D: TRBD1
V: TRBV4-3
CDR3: CASSQTGGGETQYF
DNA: TGCGCCAGCAGCCAAACAGGGGGCGGAGAGACCCAGTACTTC

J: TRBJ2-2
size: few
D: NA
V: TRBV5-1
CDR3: CASSSSLRRTNTGELFF
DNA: TGCGCCAGCAGCTCCTCCTTGCGGAGGACGAACACCGGGGAGCTGTTTTTT

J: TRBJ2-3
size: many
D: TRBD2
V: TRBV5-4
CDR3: CASSSTTSGAYTQYF
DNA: TGTGCCAGCAGCTCGACGACTAGCGGGGCATATACGCAGTATTTT

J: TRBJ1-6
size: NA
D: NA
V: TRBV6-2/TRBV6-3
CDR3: CASSPLQGQGSNSPLHF
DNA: TGTGCCAGCAGTCCTCTTCAGGGGCAGGGAAGTAATTCACCCCTCCACTTT

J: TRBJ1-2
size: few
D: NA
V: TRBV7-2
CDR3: CASSLGTDYGYTF
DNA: TGTGCCAGCAGCTTAGGGACAGACTATGGCTACACCTTC

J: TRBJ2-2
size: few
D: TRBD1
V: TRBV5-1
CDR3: CASKMTGTVNTGELFF
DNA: TGCGCCAGCAAGATGACCGGGACAGTGAACACCGGGGAGCTGTTTTTT

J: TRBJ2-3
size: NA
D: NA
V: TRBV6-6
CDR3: CASRPTGGVDTQYF
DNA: TGTGCCAGCAGGCCGACCGGGGGCGTAGATACGCAGTATTTT

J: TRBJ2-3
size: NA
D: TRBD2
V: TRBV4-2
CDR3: CASSQGPGLAESTDTQYF
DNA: TGTGCCAGCAGCCAAGGCCCTGGACTAGCGGAGAGCACAGATACGCAGTATTTT

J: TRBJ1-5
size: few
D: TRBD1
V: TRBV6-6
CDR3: CASRWTGDGQPQHF
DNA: TGTGCCAGCAGATGGACAGGGGATGGGCAGCCCCAGCATTTT

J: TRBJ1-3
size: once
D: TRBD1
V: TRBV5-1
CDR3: CASSLDRAETGNTIYF
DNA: TGCGCCAGCAGCCTGGACAGGGCAGAAACTGGAAACACCATATATTTT

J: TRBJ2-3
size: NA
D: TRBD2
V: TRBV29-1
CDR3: CSVKGLAIDTQYF
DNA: TGCAGCGTTAAGGGACTAGCAATAGATACGCAGTATTTT

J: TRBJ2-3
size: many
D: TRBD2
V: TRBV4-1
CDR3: CASSQEWTSGATDTQYF
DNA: TGCGCCAGCAGCCAGGAATGGACTAGCGGAGCCACAGATACGCAGTATTTT

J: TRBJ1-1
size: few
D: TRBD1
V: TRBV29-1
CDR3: CSVGVLTGGEGAFF
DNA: TGCAGCGTTGGGGTCCTCACAGGGGGCGAGGGAGCTTTCTTT

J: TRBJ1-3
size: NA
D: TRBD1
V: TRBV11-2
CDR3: CASSWVTGRGNTIYF
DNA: TGTGCCAGCAGCTGGGTGACAGGGCGGGGAAACACCATATATTTT

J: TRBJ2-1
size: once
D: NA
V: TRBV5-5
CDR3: CASSGGVFYNEQFF
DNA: TGTGCCAGCAGCGGAGGGGTATTCTACAATGAGCAGTTCTTC

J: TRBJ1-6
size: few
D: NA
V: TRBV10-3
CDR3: CAISGTASSPLHF
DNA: TGTGCCATCTCCGGGACCGCTAGCTCACCCCTCCACTTT

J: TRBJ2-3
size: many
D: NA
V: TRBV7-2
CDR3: CASSLILSLGDTQYF
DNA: TGTGCCAGCAGCTTAATACTCAGTTTAGGAGATACGCAGTATTTT

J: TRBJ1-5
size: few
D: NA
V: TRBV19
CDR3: CASSRAGFPDQPQHF
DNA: TGTGCCAGTAGTAGGGCAGGGTTCCCCGACCAGCCCCAGCATTTT

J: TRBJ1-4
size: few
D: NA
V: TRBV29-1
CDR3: CSVWETATNEKLFF
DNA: TGCAGCGTCTGGGAGACGGCAACTAATGAAAAACTGTTTTTT

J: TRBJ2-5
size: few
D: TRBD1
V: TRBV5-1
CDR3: CASSPGQGVQETQYF
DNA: TGCGCCAGCAGCCCGGGGCAGGGGGTTCAAGAGACCCAGTACTTC

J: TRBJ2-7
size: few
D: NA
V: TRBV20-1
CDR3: CSASPDSPYEQYF
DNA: TGCAGTGCTTCCCCGGACAGCCCCTACGAGCAGTACTTC

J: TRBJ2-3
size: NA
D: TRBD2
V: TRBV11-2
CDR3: CASSASRGGTDTQYF
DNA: TGTGCCAGCAGCGCCTCCCGGGGGGGCACAGATACGCAGTATTTT

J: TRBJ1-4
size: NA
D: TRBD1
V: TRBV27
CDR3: CASSFLKPTGTNEKLFF
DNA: TGTGCCAGCAGTTTCCTCAAACCGACAGGGACTAATGAAAAACTGTTTTTT

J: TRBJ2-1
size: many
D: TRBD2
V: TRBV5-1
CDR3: CASSLAPGLADGEQFF
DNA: TGCGCCAGCAGCTTGGCCCCGGGACTAGCTGACGGTGAGCAGTTCTTC

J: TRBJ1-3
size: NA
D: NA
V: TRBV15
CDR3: CATSGGLQGNTIYF
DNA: TGTGCCACCAGCGGGGGACTACAGGGAAACACCATATATTTT

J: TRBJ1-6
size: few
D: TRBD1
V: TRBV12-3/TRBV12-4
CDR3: CASSAQGAESPLHF
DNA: TGTGCCAGCAGTGCACAGGGGGCGGAATCACCCCTCCACTTT

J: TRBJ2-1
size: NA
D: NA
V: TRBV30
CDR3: CAWSPDSGNEQFF
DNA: TGTGCCTGGAGCCCCGACTCAGGGAATGAGCAGTTCTTC

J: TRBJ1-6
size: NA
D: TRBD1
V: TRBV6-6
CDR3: CASSTNAGTGGSPLHF
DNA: TGTGCCAGCAGCACCAATGCCGGGACAGGGGGTTCACCCCTCCACTTT

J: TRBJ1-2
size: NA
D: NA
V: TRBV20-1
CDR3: CSARVAGYGYTF
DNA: TGCAGTGCTAGGGTGGCAGGGTATGGCTACACCTTC

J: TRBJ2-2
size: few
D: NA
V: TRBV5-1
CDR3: CASSRGPSFGELFF
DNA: TGCGCCAGCAGCAGGGGCCCCTCGTTTGGGGAGCTGTTTTTT

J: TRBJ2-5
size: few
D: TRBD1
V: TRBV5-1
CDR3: CASSSQGARETQYF
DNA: TGCGCCAGCAGCTCACAGGGGGCGCGGGAGACCCAGTACTTC

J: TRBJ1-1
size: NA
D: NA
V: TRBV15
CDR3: CATSRDIQATEAFF
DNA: TGTGCCACCAGCAGAGACATACAGGCAACTGAAGCTTTCTTT

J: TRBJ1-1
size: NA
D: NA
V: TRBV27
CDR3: CASRPPKNTEAFF
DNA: TGTGCCAGCAGACCACCCAAGAACACTGAAGCTTTCTTT

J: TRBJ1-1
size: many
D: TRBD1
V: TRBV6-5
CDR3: CASSWTGTTEAFF
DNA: TGTGCCAGCAGTTGGACAGGGACCACTGAAGCTTTCTTT

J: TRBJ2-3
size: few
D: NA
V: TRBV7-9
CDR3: CASSLVLGSKSDTQYF
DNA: TGTGCCAGCAGCTTAGTGCTCGGATCGAAGTCCGATACGCAGTATTTT

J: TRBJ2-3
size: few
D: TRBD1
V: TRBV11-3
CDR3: CASSIQGDTDTQYF
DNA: TGTGCCAGCAGCATACAGGGGGACACAGATACGCAGTATTTT

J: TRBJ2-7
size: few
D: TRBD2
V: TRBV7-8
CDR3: CASSLYLAGGLNIYEQYF
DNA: TGTGCCAGCAGCTTATATTTAGCGGGGGGGCTAAATATCTACGAGCAGTACTTC

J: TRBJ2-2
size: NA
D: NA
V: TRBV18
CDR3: CASSASTGELFF
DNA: TGTGCCAGCTCAGCTTCCACCGGGGAGCTGTTTTTT

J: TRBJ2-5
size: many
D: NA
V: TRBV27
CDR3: CASSLSSAAWAQYF
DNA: TGTGCCAGCAGTTTATCGTCTGCCGCATGGGCCCAGTACTTC

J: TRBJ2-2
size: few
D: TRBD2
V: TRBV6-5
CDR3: CASRRGLASGELFF
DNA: TGTGCCAGCAGGCGGGGACTAGCAAGCGGGGAGCTGTTTTTT

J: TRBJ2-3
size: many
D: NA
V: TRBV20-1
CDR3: CSARLRQGTDTQYF
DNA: TGCAGTGCTAGGCTTCGGCAGGGCACAGATACGCAGTATTTT

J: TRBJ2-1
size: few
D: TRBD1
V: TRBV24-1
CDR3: CATSAGQGRSNEQFF
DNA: TGTGCCACCAGTGCCGGACAGGGGAGGTCGAATGAGCAGTTCTTC

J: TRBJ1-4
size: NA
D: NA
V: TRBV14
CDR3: CASSQGARGGEKLFF
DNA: TGTGCCAGCAGCCAAGGGGCTCGGGGAGGCGAAAAACTGTTTTTT

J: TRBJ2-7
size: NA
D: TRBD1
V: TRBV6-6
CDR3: CASKMDRRRHEQYF
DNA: TGTGCCAGCAAAATGGACAGGCGGCGCCACGAGCAGTACTTC

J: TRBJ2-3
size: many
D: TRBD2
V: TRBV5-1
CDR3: CASSFRGDLTDTQYF
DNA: TGCGCCAGCAGCTTCCGGGGGGACCTCACAGATACGCAGTATTTT

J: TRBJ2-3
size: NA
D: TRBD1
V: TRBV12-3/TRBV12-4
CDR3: CASSLGQGEYF
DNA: TGTGCCAGCAGTCTGGGACAGGGAGAGTATTTT